These 3 T cell receptor beta chains were sequenced from one sample in a study of Graves' ophthalmopathy and Graves' hyperthyroidism. Transcripts of RNA were the source for amplifying TCR beta CDR3 regions. First-round RT-PCR employed HTBI primers, with a second-round multiplex PCR after it. TCRdb ran MiXCR on the multiplex PCR reads and lists one entry per CDR3 protein. The sample includes around 590,000 distinct CDR3 sequences, under 45% of them seen just once. The sequenced sample consisted of peripheral blood or thyroid tissue (not recorded which). All receptors derive from an adult man with Graves' hyperthyroidism.

The chain combines TRBV10-3 with TRBJ2-6, with 12 bases matching TRBD2. Germline CDR1 ENHRY, CDR2 SYGVKD. The CDR3 totals 17 residues. With 3 bases clipped from V and 2 bases from J, the junction kept 2 bases outside the gene matches. The CDR3 sequence is CAISDTSGGTGANVLTF. In nucleotides, the CDR3 is TGTGCCATCAGTGATACTAGCGGGGGGACTGGGGCCAACGTCCTGACTTTC.

Details on this clonotype: This sequence may be a read error, since a much larger clone differs from it by one base. This chain's CDR3 is CASSLGSRVEQYF. Here the CDR3 DNA reads TGTGCCAGCAGCTTAGGCTCACGGGTCGAGCAGTACTTC. The chain is built from TRBV11-1 and TRBJ2-7, with D hard to call. Germline loops: CDR1 SGHAT, CDR2 FQDESV (reference sequence). This CDR3 region has 13 residues. V was trimmed by 1 base and J by 6 bases, leaving 10 bases between them.

Notes on this clonotype: Just one base apart from a much larger clone, this may be a read error. This rearrangement joins TRBV20-1 to TRBJ2-7; 9 nucleotides match TRBD2. CDR1 is DFQATT, CDR2 SNEGSKA, per germline (reference sequence). J lost 2 bases, V lost 5 bases, and 13 bases had no gene match. The CDR3 runs 16 residues. The CDR3 DNA reads TGCAGTGCTTCTCTAGCGGGAAAGACCATTCCCTACGAGCAGTACTTC. Amino acid sequence: CSASLAGKTIPYEQYF.